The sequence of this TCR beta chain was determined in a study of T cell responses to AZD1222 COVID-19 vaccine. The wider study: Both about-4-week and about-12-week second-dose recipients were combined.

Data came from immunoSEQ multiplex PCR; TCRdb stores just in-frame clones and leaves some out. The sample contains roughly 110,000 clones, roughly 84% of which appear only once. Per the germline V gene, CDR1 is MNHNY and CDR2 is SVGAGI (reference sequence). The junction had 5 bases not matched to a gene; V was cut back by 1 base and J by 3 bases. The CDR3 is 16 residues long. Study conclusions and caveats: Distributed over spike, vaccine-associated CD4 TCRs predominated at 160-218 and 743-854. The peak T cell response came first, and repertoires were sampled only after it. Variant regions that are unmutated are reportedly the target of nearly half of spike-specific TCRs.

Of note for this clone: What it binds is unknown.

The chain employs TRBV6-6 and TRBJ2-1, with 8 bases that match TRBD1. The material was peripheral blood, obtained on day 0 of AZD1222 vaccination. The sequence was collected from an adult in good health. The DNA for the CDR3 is TGTGCCAGCAGTTACTATCCGGACAGGGTCTACAATGAGCAGTTCTTC. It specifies CASSYYPDRVYNEQFF.